This TCR beta chain was documented in a study of T-cell reconstitution after alpha-beta-depleted transplantation in children. Overall study findings and caveats: Where some patients showed high TCRbeta diversity at day 60, it came from recipient T cells and thymic progenitors that had survived.

This clonotype was recorded many times. The antigen remains unidentified. Unique molecular identifiers were used in preparing the TCRbeta library. Via MiXCR, TCRdb re-called the PCR reads, giving one row per CDR3 protein. The sample has about 15,000 distinct CDR3 sequences, around 5% seen once. The CDR3 loop spans 14 amino acids. Germline CDR1 SGHKS, CDR2 YYEKEE (reference sequence). V dropped 1 base and J dropped 3 bases, with 10 bases sitting between them. This clonotype was sampled from a boy between 10 and 17 years old with acute lymphoblastic leukemia, due to receive a stem cell transplant. The chain uses TRBV5-5 and TRBJ1-1; D gene ambiguous. Sample: PBMCs, taken before TCRalphabeta/CD19-depleted stem cell transplant. CDR3 in DNA: TGTGCCAGCAGCTTGTCCGGTGAGGACACTGAAGCTTTCTTT. It codes for CASSLSGEDTEAFF.